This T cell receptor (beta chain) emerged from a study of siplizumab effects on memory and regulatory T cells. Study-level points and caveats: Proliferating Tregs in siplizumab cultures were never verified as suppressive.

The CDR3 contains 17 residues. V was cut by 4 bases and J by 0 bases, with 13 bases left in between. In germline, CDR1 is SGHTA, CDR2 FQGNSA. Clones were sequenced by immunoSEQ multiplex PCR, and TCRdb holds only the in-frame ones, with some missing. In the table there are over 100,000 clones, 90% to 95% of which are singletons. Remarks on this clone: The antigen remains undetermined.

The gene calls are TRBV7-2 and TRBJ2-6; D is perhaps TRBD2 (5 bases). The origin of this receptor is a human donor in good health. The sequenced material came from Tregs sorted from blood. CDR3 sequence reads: CASSYTGGYSGANVLTF. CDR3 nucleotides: TGTGCCAGCAGCTACACGGGCGGGTACTCTGGGGCCAACGTCCTGACTTTC. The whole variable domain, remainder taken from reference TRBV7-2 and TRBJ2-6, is GAGVSQSPSNKVTEKGKDVELRCDPISGHTALYWYRQSLGQGLEFLIYFQGNSAPDKSGLPSDRFSAERTGGSVSTLTIQRTQQEDSAVYLCASSYTGGYSGANVLTFGAGSRLTVL.